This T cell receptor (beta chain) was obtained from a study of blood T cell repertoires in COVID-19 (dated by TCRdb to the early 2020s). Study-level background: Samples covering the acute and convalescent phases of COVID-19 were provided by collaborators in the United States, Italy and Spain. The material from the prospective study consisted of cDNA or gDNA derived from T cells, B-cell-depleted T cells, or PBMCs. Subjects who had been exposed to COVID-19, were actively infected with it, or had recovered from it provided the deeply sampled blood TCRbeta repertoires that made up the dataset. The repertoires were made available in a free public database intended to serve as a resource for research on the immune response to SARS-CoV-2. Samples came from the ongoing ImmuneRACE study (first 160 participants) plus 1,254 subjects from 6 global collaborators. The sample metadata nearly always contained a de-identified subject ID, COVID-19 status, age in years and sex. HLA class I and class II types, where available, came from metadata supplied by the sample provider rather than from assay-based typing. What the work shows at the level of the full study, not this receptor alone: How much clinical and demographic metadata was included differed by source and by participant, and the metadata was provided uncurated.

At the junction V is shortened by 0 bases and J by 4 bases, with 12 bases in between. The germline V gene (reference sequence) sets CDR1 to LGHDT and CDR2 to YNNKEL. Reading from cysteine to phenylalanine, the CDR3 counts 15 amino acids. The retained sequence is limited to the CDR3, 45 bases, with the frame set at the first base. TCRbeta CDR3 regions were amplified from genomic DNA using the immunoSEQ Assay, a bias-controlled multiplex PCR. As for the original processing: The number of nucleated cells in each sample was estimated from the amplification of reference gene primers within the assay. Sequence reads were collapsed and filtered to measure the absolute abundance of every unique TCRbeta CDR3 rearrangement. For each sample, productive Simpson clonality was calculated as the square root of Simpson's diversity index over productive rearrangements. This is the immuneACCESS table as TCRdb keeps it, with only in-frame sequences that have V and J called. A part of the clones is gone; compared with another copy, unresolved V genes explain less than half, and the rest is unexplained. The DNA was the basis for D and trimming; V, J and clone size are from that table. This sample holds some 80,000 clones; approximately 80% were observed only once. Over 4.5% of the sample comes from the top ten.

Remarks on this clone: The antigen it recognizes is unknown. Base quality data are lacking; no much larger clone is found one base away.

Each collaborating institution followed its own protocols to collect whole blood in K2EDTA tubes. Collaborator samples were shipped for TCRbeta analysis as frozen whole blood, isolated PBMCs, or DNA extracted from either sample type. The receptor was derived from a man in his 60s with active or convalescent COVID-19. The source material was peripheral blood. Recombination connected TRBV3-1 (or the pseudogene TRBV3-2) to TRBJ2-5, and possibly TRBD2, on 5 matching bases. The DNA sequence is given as TGTGCCAGCAGCCAAGAACCTAGCTGGCCAGAGACCCAGTACTTC. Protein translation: CASSQEPSWPETQYF.